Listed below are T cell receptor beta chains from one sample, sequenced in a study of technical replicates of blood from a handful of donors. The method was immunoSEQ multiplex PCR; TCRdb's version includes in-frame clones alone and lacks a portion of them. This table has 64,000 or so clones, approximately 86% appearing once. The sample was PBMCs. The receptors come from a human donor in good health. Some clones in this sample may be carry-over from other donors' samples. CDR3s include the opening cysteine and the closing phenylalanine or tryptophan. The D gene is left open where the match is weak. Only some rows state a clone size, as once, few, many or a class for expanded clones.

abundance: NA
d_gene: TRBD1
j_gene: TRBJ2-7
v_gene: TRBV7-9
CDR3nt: TGTGCCAGCAGCCCCCGGACAGGGGGCTCCTACGAGCAGTACTTC
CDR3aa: CASSPRTGGSYEQYF

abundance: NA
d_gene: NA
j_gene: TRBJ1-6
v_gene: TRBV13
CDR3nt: TGTGCCAGCACTAGGGGGACCGGCAATTCACCCCTCCACTTT
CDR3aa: CASTRGTGNSPLHF

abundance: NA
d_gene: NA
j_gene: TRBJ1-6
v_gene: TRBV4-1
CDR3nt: TGCGCCAGCAGCCAGCCCGAGCTGGGCGCTTCACCCCTCCACTTT
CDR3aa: CASSQPELGASPLHF

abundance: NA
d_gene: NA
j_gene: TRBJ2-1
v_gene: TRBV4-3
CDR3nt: TGCGCCAGCAGCCCCAGGTTAGAATCCTACAATGAGCAGTTCTTC
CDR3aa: CASSPRLESYNEQFF

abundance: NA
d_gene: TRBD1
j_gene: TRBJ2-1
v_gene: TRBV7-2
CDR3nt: TGTGCCAGCAGCGGGGGGACAGGGCCCAATGAGCAGTTCTTC
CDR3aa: CASSGGTGPNEQFF

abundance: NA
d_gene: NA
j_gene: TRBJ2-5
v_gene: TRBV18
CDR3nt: TGTGCCAGCTCACCACCGGGACATCAGTTAGAGACCCAGTACTTC
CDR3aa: CASSPPGHQLETQYF

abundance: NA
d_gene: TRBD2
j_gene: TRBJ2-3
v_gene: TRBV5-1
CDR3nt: TGCGCCAGCAGCTCGGAGGCGGGGGGCCAAGATACGCAGTATTTT
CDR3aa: CASSSEAGGQDTQYF

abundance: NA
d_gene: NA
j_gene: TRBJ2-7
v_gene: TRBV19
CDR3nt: TGTGCCAGTAACCAGGGCTTCGAGCAGTACTTC
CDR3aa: CASNQGFEQYF

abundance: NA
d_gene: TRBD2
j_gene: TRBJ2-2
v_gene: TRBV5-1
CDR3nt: TGCGCCAGCAGCTTGGCTCCTAGCGGTGAGCCCGGGGAGCTGTTTTTT
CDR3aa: CASSLAPSGEPGELFF

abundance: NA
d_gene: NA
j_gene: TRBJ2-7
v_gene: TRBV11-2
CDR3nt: TGTGCCAGCAGCTTAGCCCCGGACTTCTCCTACGAGCAGTACTTC
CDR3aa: CASSLAPDFSYEQYF

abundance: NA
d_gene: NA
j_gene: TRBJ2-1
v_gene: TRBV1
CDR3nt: TGCACCAGCAGCCAACTTCCCCTAGCGGGGGACTACAATGAGCAGTTCTTC
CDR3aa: CTSSQLPLAGDYNEQFF

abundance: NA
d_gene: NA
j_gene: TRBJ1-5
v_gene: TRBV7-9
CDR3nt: TGTGCCAGCAGCCAAACGGGGTCTAGCAATCAGCCCCAGCATTTT
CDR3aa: CASSQTGSSNQPQHF

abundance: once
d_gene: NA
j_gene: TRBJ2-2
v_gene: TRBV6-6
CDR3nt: TGTGCCAGCAGTAAGGGACTGAACACCGGGGAGCTGTTTTTT
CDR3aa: CASSKGLNTGELFF

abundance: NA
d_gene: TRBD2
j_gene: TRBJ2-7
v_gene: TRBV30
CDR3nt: TGTGCCCGGAAGATAGCGGGATCCTACGAGCAGTACTTC
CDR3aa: CARKIAGSYEQYF

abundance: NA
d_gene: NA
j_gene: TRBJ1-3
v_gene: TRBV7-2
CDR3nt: TGTGCCAGCAGCCTAACCGGGACAACCGGAAACACCATATATTTT
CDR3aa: CASSLTGTTGNTIYF

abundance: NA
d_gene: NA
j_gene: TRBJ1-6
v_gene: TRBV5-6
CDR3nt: TGTGCCAGCAGCTTAGTGGGGAAGACAGGTCTTATTTCACCCCTCCACTTT
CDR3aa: CASSLVGKTGLISPLHF

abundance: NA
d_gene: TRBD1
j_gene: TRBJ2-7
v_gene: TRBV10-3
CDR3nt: TGTGCCACCACGGGACAGGGTACCTACGAGCAGTACTTC
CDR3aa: CATTGQGTYEQYF

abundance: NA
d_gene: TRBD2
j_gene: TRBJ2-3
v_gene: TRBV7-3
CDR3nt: TGTGCCAGCAGCTTAGAAAGCGGGAGGGCAGATACGCAGTATTTT
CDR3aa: CASSLESGRADTQYF